These 3 T cell receptor beta chains were all obtained from the same sample, sequenced in a study of cytomegalovirus exposure and HLA in healthy donors. 13 Jbeta primers and 60 Vbeta primers were used for the PCR. Method: immunoSEQ multiplex PCR; TCRdb's copy keeps in-frame clones and lacks some. The table lists 90,000 to 130,000 clones, 86% of them singletons. Input material: PBMCs. These receptors were obtained from a middle-aged man in good health and CMV-seronegative.

The genes are TRBV18 and TRBJ1-2; 11 bases fit TRBD1. This CDR3 has 18 residues. CDR1 and CDR2 (germline): KGHSH, LQKENI. V shed 4 bases and J 8 bases; nucleotides not matched to a gene: 18. As DNA, the CDR3 is TGTGCCAGCTCACTAGAGCCGGGACAGGGGGTGCCCTGGAGGGGCTACACCTTC. Translation gives CASSLEPGQGVPWRGYTF.

The rearrangement joins TRBV7-9 to TRBJ1-1, with no clear D. V shed 3 bases and J shed 2 bases, with 7 bases lying between them. The germline V gene encodes CDR1 SEHNR and CDR2 FQNEAQ (reference sequence). The CDR3 runs to 13 residues. CDR3 residues: CASSFSVNTEAFF. Written as DNA, the CDR3 is TGTGCCAGCAGCTTCTCGGTAAACACTGAAGCTTTCTTT.

V is TRBV5-6 and J is TRBJ1-4; 9 bases fit TRBD1. With V trimmed by 3 bases and J by 5 bases, 5 bases remained unmatched. This CDR3 is built from 15 residues. The V gene's germline CDR1 is SGHDT and CDR2 YYEEEE. The DNA of the CDR3 is TGTGCCAGCAGCTCGGGACAGGGCTCAAATGAAAAACTGTTTTTT. Translated: CASSSGQGSNEKLFF.